This T cell receptor beta chain was identified during a study of T cell responses to AZD1222 COVID-19 vaccine. Only in-frame clones appear in the TCRdb table, and some are missing; sequencing was by immunoSEQ multiplex PCR. The sample consists of 140,000 to 150,000 clones, 75% to 90% of them appearing once. V dropped 3 bases and J dropped 9 bases, with 9 bases sitting between them. Germline assignment: CDR1 SGHAT and CDR2 FQNNGV. The CDR3 runs 12 residues. This sequence was found in an adult in good health. The sequenced sample was peripheral blood, obtained on day 0 of AZD1222 vaccination. The chain carries TRBV11-2 and TRBJ2-1; a weak D match, TRBD2 (6 bases). CDR3 nucleotide sequence: TGTGCCAGCAGCTTGCGGGGTACTGAGCAGTTCTTC. Its translation: CASSLRGTEQFF. The full variable domain, in which reference TRBV11-2 and TRBJ2-1 provide the parts outside the CDR3, is EAGVAQSPRYKIIEKRQSVAFWCNPISGHATLYWYQQILGQGPKLLIQFQNNGVVDDSQLPKDRFSAERLKGVDSTLKIQPAKLEDSAVYLCASSLRGTEQFFGPGTRLTVL.